These 10 T cell receptor beta chains were sequenced from one sample in a study of persistence of HIV-infected CD4 T cells. These receptors are not linked to any known antigen. This was the immunoSEQ version 4 assay in survey mode. Only in-frame clones appear in the TCRdb table, and some are missing; sequencing was by immunoSEQ multiplex PCR. The repertoire includes about 64,000 clones, roughly 77% of them detected once, and roughly 1.8% sits in the top ten. The stimulus was an HIV-1 Gag 15-mer peptide pool, about 1 ug/peptide/mL. CD40L/CD69 double-negative CD45RO-high memory CD4+ T cells were collected. Here the sequenced sample was CD4+ T cells sorted from PBMCs after approximately 20-hour stimulation, taken from a patient who received antiretroviral therapy. The origin of the receptors is an adult man with HIV who was CMV-seropositive.

This chain links TRBV6-6 with TRBJ1-4, with a weak D call TRBD1 (5 bases). In germline, CDR1 is MNHNY, CDR2 SVGAGI (reference sequence). Deletions cut 0 bases from V and 10 bases from J, with 18 bases between. This CDR3 has 16 residues. The CDR3: CASSYSGGGAPLKLFF. CDR3 nucleotides: TGTGCCAGCAGTTACTCGGGGGGAGGAGCTCCGCTAAAACTGTTTTTT.

J is TRBJ1-4 and V is TRBV12-3 or TRBV12-4; D unresolved. This CDR3 contains 11 residues. V lost 6 bases and J 8 bases, leaving 7 bases between the germline ends. This CDR3 is CASRREEKLFF. The DNA of the CDR3 is TGTGCCAGCAGGAGGGAAGAAAAACTGTTTTTT.

This chain links TRBV6-5 with TRBJ1-2; possibly TRBD1 for D (5 bases). The CDR3 length is 14 residues. Germline-derived CDR1 and CDR2 are MNHEY and SVGAGI. The ends were cut back, 4 bases at V and 4 bases at J, with 13 bases in the middle. The CDR3 spells CASSSRGRLYGYTF. Written as DNA, the CDR3 is TGTGCCAGCAGTTCTCGGGGACGGCTCTATGGCTACACCTTC.

In its sample, this clone was seen once. The chain uses TRBV2 and TRBJ1-2, with D possibly matching TRBD1 (5 bases). Deletions cut 3 bases from V and 2 bases from J, with 13 bases between. The CDR3 length is 15 residues. The V gene's germline CDR1 is SNHLY and CDR2 FYNNEI. The CDR3 spells CASSEEGLLNYGYTF. The CDR3 DNA reads TGTGCCAGCAGTGAGGAGGGGCTGCTCAACTATGGCTACACCTTC. Using reference TRBV2 and TRBJ1-2 for the parts outside the CDR3, the full variable domain is EPEVTQTPSHQVTQMGQEVILRCVPISNHLYFYWYRQILGQKVEFLVSFYNNEISEKSEIFDDQFSVERPDGSNFTLKIRSTKLEDSAMYFCASSEEGLLNYGYTFGSGTRLTVV.

The V call is TRBV5-4, the J call TRBJ1-2, with D perhaps matching TRBD1 (5 bases). V shed 4 bases and J shed 8 bases, with 21 bases lying between them. Germline V gives CDR1 SGHNT, CDR2 YYREEE (reference sequence). The CDR3 loop spans 15 amino acids. CDR3 in amino acids: CASSPTLGEPGGYTF. CDR3 in DNA: TGTGCCAGCAGCCCGACCCTGGGGGAGCCGGGGGGCTACACCTTC.

This rearrangement joins TRBV3-1 (or the pseudogene TRBV3-2) to TRBJ2-6, with no clear D. V shed 3 bases and J shed 4 bases, with 4 bases lying between them. The CDR3 sequence is 13 residues long. Germline V gives CDR1 LGHDT, CDR2 YNNKEL (reference sequence). CDR3 region: CASSQKGANVLTF. Here the CDR3 DNA reads TGTGCCAGCAGCCAGAAGGGGGCCAACGTCCTGACTTTC.

The V gene is TRBV12-3 or TRBV12-4, the J gene TRBJ2-7, with D unresolved. This CDR3 has 13 amino acids. Trimming stripped 6 bases from V and 7 bases from J, with 16 bases between. The CDR3 region is CASSVLLLGEQYF. CDR3 bases: TGTGCCAGCAGCGTCCTCCTGTTGGGAGAGCAGTACTTC.

The DNA for the CDR3 is TGTGCCAGCAGTGATGGGACCCGTTGGCCCCAGCATTTT. This gives the protein CASSDGTRWPQHF. This chain uses TRBV2 with TRBJ1-5; TRBD1 might be the D (5 bases). Trimming left V 3 bases short and J 9 bases short, with 12 bases between. The CDR3 contains 13 residues. Germline lookup yields CDR1 SNHLY and CDR2 FYNNEI.

The sample holds one count of this clone. This chain uses TRBV6-5 with TRBJ2-7, with 11 bases aligning to TRBD1. This CDR3 has 13 residues. With V trimmed by 6 bases and J by 6 bases, 4 bases remained unmatched. Germline V gene lookup returns CDR1 MNHEY and CDR2 SVGAGI. DNA for the CDR3: TGTGCCAGCAGCCTCGGGACAGGGGGCGAGCAGTACTTC. Protein sequence: CASSLGTGGEQYF.

This clone was found once. The CDR3 nucleotides read TGTGCCAGCAAAACCGGACAGTCCTCAGTCCACGAGCAGTACTTC. Translated: CASKTGQSSVHEQYF. The rearrangement links TRBV6-5 to TRBJ2-7; tentative D call: TRBD1 (6 bases). V lost 7 bases and J lost 5, with 21 bases in between. CDR1 and CDR2 from the germline V gene are MNHEY and SVGAGI. The CDR3 is 15 residues long.